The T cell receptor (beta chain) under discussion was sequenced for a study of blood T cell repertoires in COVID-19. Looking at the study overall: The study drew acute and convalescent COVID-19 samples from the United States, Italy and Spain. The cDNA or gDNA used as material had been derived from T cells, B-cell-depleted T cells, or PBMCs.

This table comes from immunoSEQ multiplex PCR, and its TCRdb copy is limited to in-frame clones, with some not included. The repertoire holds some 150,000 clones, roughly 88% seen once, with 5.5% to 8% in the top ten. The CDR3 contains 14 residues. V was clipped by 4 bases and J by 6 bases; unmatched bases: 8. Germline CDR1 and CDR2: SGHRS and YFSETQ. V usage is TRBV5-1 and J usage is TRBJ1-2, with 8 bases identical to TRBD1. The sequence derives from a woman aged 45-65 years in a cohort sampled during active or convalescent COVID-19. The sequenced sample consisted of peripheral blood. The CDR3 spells CASSPLDRVDGYTF. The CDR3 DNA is TGCGCCAGCAGCCCGCTGGACAGGGTGGATGGCTACACCTTC.